Listed below are T cell receptor beta chains from one sample, sequenced in a study of shared clonotypes between healthy human individuals. TCRdb's copy holds only in-frame clones and misses some; the assay was immunoSEQ multiplex PCR. This table holds about 2.1 million clones, around 93% found once. Sequenced sample: naive CD8+ T cells from PBMCs. The receptors originated from a young man in good health. Some clones in this sample may be carry-over from other donors' samples. Each CDR3 is given with its conserved first and last residue. A D gene is named only where the DNA matches it firmly. The size entry is marked missing in some rows and otherwise reads once, few, many or a size class.

D gene: NA; J gene: TRBJ2-2; V gene: TRBV30; clone size: NA; CDR3 DNA: TGTGCCTGGAGTGTACGCGGCACGAACACCGGGGAGCTGTTTTTT; CDR3 protein: CAWSVRGTNTGELFF
D gene: TRBD2; J gene: TRBJ2-7; V gene: TRBV10-1; clone size: NA; CDR3 DNA: TGCGCCAGCAGCAAGGGACTAGCGGGAGGATACGAGCAGTACTTC; CDR3 protein: CASSKGLAGGYEQYF
D gene: NA; J gene: TRBJ1-1; V gene: TRBV7-8; clone size: NA; CDR3 DNA: TGTGCCAGCAGCGCGACTTGGAGGGCAACTGAAGCTTTCTTT; CDR3 protein: CASSATWRATEAFF
D gene: NA; J gene: TRBJ1-2; V gene: TRBV27; clone size: once; CDR3 DNA: TGTGCCAGCAGCCCCGCCCTAGGATACTATGGCTACACCTTC; CDR3 protein: CASSPALGYYGYTF
D gene: NA; J gene: TRBJ2-1; V gene: TRBV29-1; clone size: NA; CDR3 DNA: TGCAGCGTGGTGCTAGCGAACTCCTACAATGAGCAGTTCTTC; CDR3 protein: CSVVLANSYNEQFF
D gene: NA; J gene: TRBJ1-1; V gene: TRBV11-2; clone size: NA; CDR3 DNA: TGTGCCAGCAGCTTAGCAATGGTCAGGGTAAACACTGAAGCTTTCTTT; CDR3 protein: CASSLAMVRVNTEAFF
D gene: NA; J gene: TRBJ2-2; V gene: TRBV19; clone size: NA; CDR3 DNA: TGTGCCAGTAGTATTATAGCGTCCGGGGAGCTGTTTTTT; CDR3 protein: CASSIIASGELFF
D gene: NA; J gene: TRBJ1-1; V gene: TRBV2; clone size: few; CDR3 DNA: TGTGCCAGCAGTGAAGGGCCGAGGGGACCCACTGAAGCTTTCTTT; CDR3 protein: CASSEGPRGPTEAFF
D gene: NA; J gene: TRBJ1-5; V gene: TRBV4-1; clone size: NA; CDR3 DNA: TGCGCCAGCAGCCGAACTCGGGCAGCAAGCAATCAGCCCCAGCATTTT; CDR3 protein: CASSRTRAASNQPQHF
D gene: NA; J gene: TRBJ2-5; V gene: TRBV7-3; clone size: NA; CDR3 DNA: TGTGCCAGCAGCTTGACCACAGGGTTTCAAGAGACCCAGTACTTC; CDR3 protein: CASSLTTGFQETQYF
D gene: NA; J gene: TRBJ1-5; V gene: TRBV10-3; clone size: NA; CDR3 DNA: TGTGCCATCAGTGACACGGGGGGGAGGGAATCTCAGCCCCAGCATTTT; CDR3 protein: CAISDTGGRESQPQHF
D gene: NA; J gene: TRBJ2-2; V gene: TRBV10-1; clone size: NA; CDR3 DNA: TGCGCCAGCAGTGAGCTAGAGTACACCGGGGAGCTGTTTTTT; CDR3 protein: CASSELEYTGELFF
D gene: NA; J gene: TRBJ1-2; V gene: TRBV2; clone size: NA; CDR3 DNA: TGTGCCGGCCGGGAACCCAACTATGGCTACACCTTC; CDR3 protein: CAGREPNYGYTF
D gene: NA; J gene: TRBJ1-1; V gene: TRBV5-6; clone size: NA; CDR3 DNA: TGTGCCAGCAGCTCCCTGGGTGATATGAACACTGAAGCTTTCTTT; CDR3 protein: CASSSLGDMNTEAFF
D gene: NA; J gene: TRBJ2-7; V gene: TRBV27; clone size: NA; CDR3 DNA: TGTGCCAGCAGTAAAACTCAGGGGCAATTTCCCTACGAGCAGTACTTC; CDR3 protein: CASSKTQGQFPYEQYF
D gene: NA; J gene: TRBJ1-4; V gene: TRBV27; clone size: NA; CDR3 DNA: TGTGCCAGCAGTCCCTTAACAGTTGCAACTAATGAAAAACTGTTTTTT; CDR3 protein: CASSPLTVATNEKLFF
D gene: TRBD2; J gene: TRBJ2-7; V gene: TRBV28; clone size: once; CDR3 DNA: TGTGCCAGCAGTACTCTAGCGGATACCTACGAGCAGTACTTC; CDR3 protein: CASSTLADTYEQYF
D gene: NA; J gene: TRBJ1-2; V gene: TRBV5-1; clone size: once; CDR3 DNA: TGCGCCAGCAGTACAGGGTCCAGGCTGAACTATGGCTACACCTTC; CDR3 protein: CASSTGSRLNYGYTF
D gene: TRBD1; J gene: TRBJ1-5; V gene: TRBV28; clone size: NA; CDR3 DNA: TGTGCCAGCAGTTTTAAGGGACAGGGGGATCAGCCCCAGCATTTT; CDR3 protein: CASSFKGQGDQPQHF
D gene: NA; J gene: TRBJ2-7; V gene: TRBV27; clone size: once; CDR3 DNA: TGTGCCAGCAGTTTCTTGGCGGGTTGGTACGAGCAGTACTTC; CDR3 protein: CASSFLAGWYEQYF
D gene: TRBD1; J gene: TRBJ2-7; V gene: TRBV6-1; clone size: NA; CDR3 DNA: TGTGCCAGCAGTGAGGACCGGGACAGCTCCTACGAGCAGTACTTC; CDR3 protein: CASSEDRDSSYEQYF
D gene: TRBD1; J gene: TRBJ2-1; V gene: TRBV28; clone size: NA; CDR3 DNA: TGTGCCAGCAGTTTACAGGGGGCTGGTGAGCAGTTCTTC; CDR3 protein: CASSLQGAGEQFF
D gene: NA; J gene: TRBJ2-7; V gene: TRBV11-2; clone size: once; CDR3 DNA: TGTGCCAGCAGCCCTAGGTTGAAGGGGATCCCCTACGAGCAGTACTTC; CDR3 protein: CASSPRLKGIPYEQYF
D gene: NA; J gene: TRBJ2-2; V gene: TRBV27; clone size: NA; CDR3 DNA: TGTGCCAGCAGTAGTTGGACAGCGAACACCGGGGAGCTGTTTTTT; CDR3 protein: CASSSWTANTGELFF
D gene: NA; J gene: TRBJ2-7; V gene: TRBV7-8; clone size: NA; CDR3 DNA: TGTGCCAGCAGCTCTCGGCCATACTACGAGCAGTACTTC; CDR3 protein: CASSSRPYYEQYF
D gene: TRBD1; J gene: TRBJ2-1; V gene: TRBV2; clone size: NA; CDR3 DNA: TGTGCCAGCAGCCTACCAATGCGGGACAGGGGGTACTACAATGAGCAGTTCTTC; CDR3 protein: CASSLPMRDRGYYNEQFF
D gene: NA; J gene: TRBJ1-1; V gene: TRBV7-9; clone size: NA; CDR3 DNA: TGTGCCAGCAGCCCCTCGGACACTAGACTTTTAACAACTGAAGCTTTCTTT; CDR3 protein: CASSPSDTRLLTTEAFF